The clone carrying this T cell receptor (beta chain) has only a few counts. Its antigen is unidentified. This sample is drawn from a study of cytotoxic CD8 clonotypes in ibrutinib-treated CLL. Study background: Across the patients, approximately 12 were relapsed/refractory, more than 14 treatment-naive and 17 to 18 IGHV unmutated.

Study conclusions and caveats: Clonality went up at the time of ibrutinib response, stayed stable in sustained remission, and later dropped back toward its baseline level at progression. Once treatment began, public clonotypes, which were uncommon, contracted or stayed stable.

Profiled with immunoSEQ multiplex PCR; TCRdb holds only in-frame clones, not every one. In the table there are 15,000 or so clones, almost 65% of which are singletons. Germline-derived CDR1 and CDR2 are SEHNR and FQNEAQ (reference sequence). The CDR3 runs 16 residues. With V trimmed by 5 bases and J by 5 bases, 13 bases remained unmatched. This clonotype was sampled from a human donor with chronic lymphocytic leukemia. The sample was PBMCs, taken before ibrutinib treatment. This chain links TRBV7-9 with TRBJ2-7; TRBD2 agrees at 9 bases. The CDR3 DNA reads TGTGCCAGCAGCCCCTTTCCCCTGGCGGGGGGGGACGAGCAGTACTTC. It codes for CASSPFPLAGGDEQYF. The full variable domain, its missing parts supplied by reference TRBV7-9 and TRBJ2-7, is DTGVSQNPRHKITKRGQNVTFRCDPISEHNRLYWYRQTLGQGPEFLTYFQNEAQLEKSRLLSDRFSAERPKGSFSTLEIQRTEQGDSAMYLCASSPFPLAGGDEQYFGPGTRLTVT.